A selection of T cell receptor beta chains follows, all from one sample in a study of blood T cell repertoires in COVID-19. Using immunoSEQ multiplex PCR, the repertoire was profiled, and TCRdb retains in-frame clones only, with some absent. The table shows roughly 410,000 clones, with 89% occurring only once. The sequencing sample was made of peripheral blood. These receptors were taken from a woman between 40 and 55 years old with COVID-19, enrolled during active disease. CDR3s include the opening cysteine and the closing phenylalanine or tryptophan. The D gene is left open where the match is weak. A row's size may be missing; if present it is once, few, many or a size class.

>TRBV7-9|NA|TRBJ2-5|NA
CASSRQQETQYF
TGTGCCAGCAGTCGACAGCAAGAGACCCAGTACTTC
>TRBV10-1|TRBD2|TRBJ2-1|NA
CASSPAETGTSALKSYNEQFF
TGCGCCAGCAGTCCGGCAGAGACCGGGACTAGTGCCCTTAAATCCTACAATGAGCAGTTCTTC
>TRBV4-3|TRBD1|TRBJ1-2|NA
CASSLDRDPNYGYTF
TGCGCCAGCAGCCTTGACAGGGATCCGAACTATGGCTACACCTTC
>TRBV19|NA|TRBJ2-1|NA
CASSIGPGSYNEQFF
TGTGCCAGTAGTATAGGTCCAGGATCCTACAATGAGCAGTTCTTC
>TRBV30|TRBD2|TRBJ2-7|NA
CAWNVGRAHEQYF
TGTGCCTGGAACGTCGGGAGGGCCCACGAGCAGTACTTC
>TRBV14|NA|TRBJ1-2|NA
CASSQDGAGKGYTF
TGTGCCAGCAGCCAAGATGGGGCAGGGAAAGGCTACACCTTC
>TRBV18|TRBD2|TRBJ2-5|NA
CASSPGLAEETQYF
TGTGCCAGCTCACCGGGACTAGCAGAAGAGACCCAGTACTTC
>TRBV5-4|NA|TRBJ2-1|NA
CASSLVGAREQFF
TGTGCCAGCAGCTTGGTAGGGGCCAGGGAGCAGTTCTTC
>TRBV18|NA|TRBJ2-7|NA
CASSQAGTYEQYF
TGTGCCAGCTCACAGGCAGGGACCTACGAGCAGTACTTC
>TRBV27|NA|TRBJ1-3|once
CASSFTVRTKGNTIYF
TGTGCCAGCAGTTTCACCGTGAGGACAAAGGGAAACACCATATATTTT
>TRBV3-1/TRBV3-2|TRBD1|TRBJ1-5|NA
CASSQDQGGGQPQHF
TGTGCCAGCAGCCAGGACCAGGGGGGAGGTCAGCCCCAGCATTTT
>TRBV9|NA|TRBJ1-1|NA
CASSEPGSGTEAFF
TGTGCCAGCAGCGAACCTGGGTCGGGCACTGAAGCTTTCTTT
>TRBV5-1|TRBD2|TRBJ2-5|once
CASSLGLAGVKTQYF
TGCGCCAGCAGCTTGGGACTAGCGGGAGTCAAGACCCAGTACTTC
>TRBV29-1|TRBD1|TRBJ2-3|NA
CSVSDRGTSTDTQYF
TGCAGCGTTTCGGACAGGGGTACTTCGACAGATACGCAGTATTTT
>TRBV6-5|TRBD2|TRBJ2-1|NA
CASSWGLAGGEQFF
TGTGCCAGCAGCTGGGGACTAGCGGGAGGTGAGCAGTTCTTC
>TRBV20-1|NA|TRBJ1-5|NA
CSASRDQPQHF
TGCAGTGCTAGTCGGGATCAGCCCCAGCATTTT